A single sample is the source of the 20 T cell receptor beta chains below, sequenced in a study of blood T cell repertoires in COVID-19. Method: immunoSEQ multiplex PCR; TCRdb's copy keeps in-frame clones and lacks some. This table holds roughly 250,000 clones, approximately 90% found once. The sequencing sample was made of peripheral blood. These receptors came from a man aged 25 to 45 with acute or convalescent COVID-19.

This chain joins TRBV10-1 and TRBJ1-1; no reliable D call. Germline CDR1 is WNHNN and CDR2 is SYGVQD (reference sequence). CDR3 length equals 13 residues. Trimming removed 4 bases at V and 4 bases at J, with 10 bases between. The CDR3 DNA reads TGCGCCAGCAGTGGGCTCCGGGGCACTGAAGCTTTCTTT. Its translation is CASSGLRGTEAFF.

Here the CDR3 DNA reads TGTGCCAGCAGCCCCCCTAACTACAATGAGCAGTTCTTC. Protein: CASSPPNYNEQFF. This rearrangement joins TRBV7-3 to TRBJ2-1; D gene uncertain. Germline CDR1 and CDR2: SGHTA and FQGTGA. Deletions cut 5 bases from V and 3 bases from J, with 8 bases between. The CDR3 loop spans 13 amino acids.

This clone has a handful of counts. This chain joins TRBV28 and TRBJ1-2; a weak D match, TRBD1 (5 bases). The CDR3 consists of 14 residues. Germline loops: CDR1 MDHEN, CDR2 SYDVKM. The V and J ends lost 6 bases and 5 bases respectively, with 16 bases between them. DNA of the CDR3: TGTGCCAGCAGATCCCAGGGCCGTCCTTATGGCTACACCTTC. It translates to CASRSQGRPYGYTF.

As concerns this clone: The same CDR3 is also encoded by other DNA sequences in this sample. This rearrangement joins TRBV27 to TRBJ1-2, with D unclear. Trimming left V 2 bases short and J 2 bases short, with 6 bases between. Germline CDR1 MNHEY, CDR2 SMNVEV (reference sequence). The CDR3 consists of 13 residues. This CDR3 reads CASSLDTNYGYTF. The CDR3 DNA sequence: TGTGCCAGCAGTTTAGACACAAACTATGGCTACACCTTC.

This clone occurred once. The rearrangement uses TRBV28 and TRBJ1-4; 7 nucleotides align to TRBD1. J gave up 5 bases and V 5 bases, and 8 bases lay outside the gene matches. CDR3 length: 15 amino acids. Looked up from germline, CDR1 is MDHEN and CDR2 is SYDVKM. This CDR3 is CASSTPGQWNEKLFF. CDR3 nucleotide sequence: TGTGCCAGCAGTACACCGGGACAGTGGAATGAAAAACTGTTTTTT.

The V call is TRBV14, the J call TRBJ2-7; 7 positions agree with TRBD1. Germline V CDR1 and CDR2: SGHDN, FVKESK. With V trimmed by 2 bases and J by 2 bases, 3 bases remained unmatched. This CDR3 has 14 amino acids. The CDR3 loop reads CASSQSGGPYEQYF. The DNA of the CDR3 is TGTGCCAGCAGCCAATCAGGGGGTCCCTACGAGCAGTACTTC.

This sequence joins TRBV30 and TRBJ1-1, with a possible D match to TRBD1 (6 bases). V lost 5 bases and J 1 base, leaving 23 bases between the germline ends. The CDR3 extends over 17 amino acids. Per the germline V gene, CDR1 is GTSNPN and CDR2 is SVGIG (reference sequence). The DNA of the CDR3 is TGTGCCTGGGGTCCCATTATCCGGCGGGGGGCGAACACTGAAGCTTTCTTT. This sequence encodes CAWGPIIRRGANTEAFF.

The J gene is TRBJ2-2, the V gene TRBV18; the match to TRBD1 covers 9 bases. Germline V lookup: CDR1 KGHSH, CDR2 LQKENI. V lost 5 bases and J lost 4; bases outside the gene matches: 5. There are 15 residues in the CDR3. This CDR3 reads CASSTGTGSTGELFF. CDR3 sequence (DNA): TGTGCCAGCTCAACCGGGACAGGGTCCACCGGGGAGCTGTTTTTT.

The table lists this clone with a count of one. The chain is built from TRBV3-1 (or the pseudogene TRBV3-2) and TRBJ1-2; D perhaps matches TRBD1 (5 bases). This CDR3 is built from 12 residues. Germline assignment: CDR1 LGHDT and CDR2 YNNKEL (reference sequence). The V gene lost 2 bases and the J gene lost 7 bases, with 8 bases spanning the gap. In DNA form, the CDR3 reads TGTGCCAGCAGCCAAAGTGGGGCTGGCTACACCTTC. Translating it yields CASSQSGAGYTF.

The chain links TRBV3-1 (or the pseudogene TRBV3-2) to TRBJ2-7; the D is unclear. Germline V gene sequence: CDR1 LGHDT, CDR2 YNNKEL (reference sequence). The CDR3 is made up of 12 amino acids. Trimming removed 1 base from V and 6 bases from J, with 7 bases in between. The chain's CDR3 is CASSQAPSEQYF. The CDR3 nucleotides read TGTGCCAGCAGCCAAGCCCCGAGCGAGCAGTACTTC.

The chain has TRBV4-1 and TRBJ1-2, with TRBD1 as a possible D gene (5 bases). The length of the CDR3 is 13 residues. Germline CDR1 is MGHRA and CDR2 is YSYEKL. V lost 5 bases and J 8 bases, leaving 15 bases between the germline ends. The CDR3 sequence is CASSTAGRRGYTF. The CDR3 nucleotides are TGCGCCAGCAGCACAGCAGGGCGGCGGGGCTACACCTTC.

V gene TRBV4-1 combines with J gene TRBJ2-3, with 12 bases aligning to TRBD2. The CDR3 covers 19 residues. Germline CDR1 MGHRA, CDR2 YSYEKL. Trimming at V came to 0 bases and at J to 2 bases, leaving 9 bases not matched to a gene. The CDR3: CASSQDPPSGRANTDTQYF. CDR3 DNA: TGCGCCAGCAGCCAAGATCCTCCTAGCGGGAGGGCGAACACAGATACGCAGTATTTT.

This chain links TRBV13 with TRBJ1-1; maybe TRBD1 (5 bases). CDR3 length: 13 amino acids. The germline V and J ends were trimmed by 0 bases and 10 bases, with 12 bases remaining between them. Looked up from germline, CDR1 is PRHDT and CDR2 is FYEKMQ (reference sequence). DNA of the CDR3: TGTGCCAGCAGCTTAGGCGGCGGGGGACGAGCTTTCTTT. It is translated as CASSLGGGGRAFF.

The chain has TRBV15 and TRBJ2-3, with D tentatively TRBD2 (6 bases). Germline CDR1 is LNHNV and CDR2 is YYDKDF (reference sequence). The germline V and J ends were trimmed by 0 bases and 5 bases, with 18 bases remaining between them. The CDR3 loop spans 17 amino acids. Written as DNA, the CDR3 is TGTGCCACCAGCAGAGATCGGGCGGGGTACCCCGGAGATACGCAGTATTTT. Its translation: CATSRDRAGYPGDTQYF.

The chain has TRBV6-5 and TRBJ2-3; 7 bases are a match to TRBD2. In germline, CDR1 is MNHEY, CDR2 SVGAGI. Trimming at V came to 10 bases and at J to 6 bases, leaving 10 bases not matched to a gene. The CDR3 consists of 13 residues. The CDR3 DNA follows: TGTGCCACGGAGTGGGGGGGGTCGGATACGCAGTATTTT. This gives the protein CATEWGGSDTQYF.

The chain uses TRBV28 and TRBJ2-2, with D tentatively TRBD1 (5 bases). CDR1 and CDR2 (germline): MDHEN, SYDVKM. The CDR3 totals 16 residues. V shed 9 bases and J shed 6 bases, with 23 bases lying between them. CDR3 DNA: TGTGCCAGTATGATAGGGGCTTTATTGGTTGCCGGGGAGCTGTTTTTT. This gives the protein CASMIGALLVAGELFF.

Note on this clone: Other DNA sequences in the sample encode the same CDR3. This chain uses TRBV30 with TRBJ1-1, with a possible D match to TRBD1 (5 bases). Germline V gene data show CDR1 as GTSNPN and CDR2 as SVGIG (reference sequence). The V and J ends lost 3 bases and 1 base respectively, with 6 bases between them. The CDR3 runs to 12 residues. In DNA form, the CDR3 reads TGTGCCTGGAGCAGGGAGAACACTGAAGCTTTCTTT. The encoded protein is CAWSRENTEAFF.

The chain couples TRBV19 to TRBJ1-1, with a tentative D call TRBD1 (6 bases). The V and J ends lost 6 bases and 1 base respectively, with 12 bases between them. The CDR3 extends over 14 amino acids. Germline CDR1 reads LNHDA; CDR2 reads SQIVND (reference sequence). This CDR3 is CASRETGSNTEAFF. DNA for the CDR3: TGTGCCAGTAGGGAGACAGGTTCGAACACTGAAGCTTTCTTT. The full variable domain, rest sourced from reference TRBV19 and TRBJ1-1, is DGGITQSPKYLFRKEGQNVTLSCEQNLNHDAMYWYRQDPGQGLRLIYYSQIVNDFQKGDIAEGYSVSREKKESFPLTVTSAQKNPTAFYLCASRETGSNTEAFFGQGTRLTVV.

DNA of the CDR3: TGTGCCAGCAGTTACCGACACGTTTACGAGCAGTACTTC. Translation: CASSYRHVYEQYF. The chain combines TRBV6-5 with TRBJ2-7; no reliable D call. The CDR3 has 13 amino acids. Trimming stripped 2 bases from V and 4 bases from J, with 9 bases between. CDR1 is MNHEY and CDR2 is SVGAGI in the germline V gene.

The chain has TRBV29-1 and TRBJ1-3; perhaps TRBD1 as D (6 bases). Germline CDR1 and CDR2: SQVTM and ANQGSEA. Trimming removed 6 bases from V and 5 bases from J, with 17 bases in between. CDR3 size: 14 residues. The CDR3 DNA follows: TGCAGCGTCATCTCCGGGACACCAAGAAACACCATATATTTT. It yields the protein CSVISGTPRNTIYF.